This T cell receptor beta chain was recovered during a study of cytomegalovirus exposure and HLA in healthy donors. The donors comprised healthy bone marrow donors. Study observations and caveats: Some segments of the V type, notably TRBV6-2 and TRBV6-3, were excluded as indistinguishable.

Note on this clone: Its specificity is unknown.

PCR primers comprised 60 Vbeta and 13 Jbeta primers. Profiling relied on immunoSEQ multiplex PCR, and the TCRdb table lists in-frame clones only, not all of them. Seen here are approximately 91,000 clones, 60% to 80% observed once, and the top ten hold 1.2%. V was shortened by 0 bases and J by 5 bases, with 14 bases between the two germline ends. The V gene's germline CDR1 is SGHRS and CDR2 YFSETQ. The length of the CDR3 is 15 residues. The receptor's source is a female donor in good health and CMV-seronegative. The J gene is TRBJ2-5, the V gene TRBV5-1, with D possibly TRBD2 on 5 matching bases. What was sequenced was PBMCs. CDR3 region: CASSLGGRTGETQYF. CDR3 DNA: TGCGCCAGCAGCTTGGGTGGTAGAACGGGGGAGACCCAGTACTTC. The full variable domain, completed using reference TRBV5-1 and TRBJ2-5, is KAGVTQTPRYLIKTRGQQVTLSCSPISGHRSVSWYQQTPGQGLQFLFEYFSETQRNKGNFPGRFSGRQFSNSRSEMNVSTLELGDSALYLCASSLGGRTGETQYFGPGTRLLVL.